A selection of T cell receptor beta chains follows, all from one sample in a study of tumor and adjacent non-tumor tissue in lung cancer. Each CDR3 protein is one row after TCRdb ran MiXCR on the multiplex PCR reads. Counted here are 80,000 or so distinct CDR3 sequences, about 82% occurring once; the ten biggest clones make up about 47%. The material sequenced was distant non-tumor lung tissue. The receptors originated from a man in his 60s with non-small cell lung cancer. Both conserved end residues are part of each CDR3. A D gene is named only where the DNA matches it firmly. Some rows have no size entry. The others give once, few or many, or a class for an expanded clone.

>.|TRBD1|TRBJ1-1|17|TRBV5-4
CARSAVRQGRGVTEAFF
TGTGCCAGGAGCGCCGTTCGACAGGGACGAGGCGTCACTGAAGCTTTCTTT
>.|TRBD1|TRBJ2-7|13|TRBV20-1
CRARGDRDYEQYF
TGCCGTGCTAGAGGGGACAGGGATTACGAGCAGTACTTC
>.|.|TRBJ2-3|17|TRBV11-2
CASCREGRGRSTDTQYF
TGTGCCAGCTGCAGAGAGGGGCGGGGCAGGAGCACAGATACGCAATATTTC
>.|.|TRBJ2-3|14|TRBV20-1
CSATPSSFTDTHYF
TGCAGTGCCACACCCAGCAGTTTCACAGACACGCATTATTTT
>.|.|TRBJ1-2|17|TRBV4-3
CASSQDLPGTHNYGCTF
.
>.|.|TRBJ2-3|14|TRBV6-2/TRBV6-3
CAGSSRAKRNTQYF
TGTGCAGGTAGTTCCCGGGCCAAAAGAAATACGCAGTATTTT
>.|TRBD2|TRBJ2-4|16|TRBV11-1
CTSSQTSGRAKNIQYF
TGTACTAGCAGCCAGACTAGCGGGAGGGCCAAAAACATTCAGTACTTC
>.|.|TRBJ1-2|14|TRBV18
CASSRDTGPYGYTF
TGTGCCAGCTCGCGAGATACCGGGCCCTATGGCTACACCTTC
>once|.|TRBJ1-1|14|TRBV6-1
CVSSFGFSNTEAFF
TGTGTCAGCAGTTTCGGTTTTTCGAACACTGAGGCTTTCTTT
>.|.|TRBJ2-3|15|TRBV11-2
CASSFFMAVTDTQYF
TGTGCCAGCAGCTTTTTCATGGCGGTGACAGATACGCAGTATTTT
>.|TRBD1|TRBJ2-6|19|TRBV11-2
CASSSVSKDRPSGANVLTF
TGTGCCAGCAGCTCAGTTTCAAAGGACAGGCCATCTGGGGCCAATGTCCTGACTTTC
>once|.|TRBJ1-2|16|TRBV12-5
CASGPKGGRLYYGYTF
TGTGCTAGTGGCCCCAAAGGGGGAAGATTATACTATGGCTACACCTTC
>.|TRBD1|TRBJ2-5|17|TRBV11-1
CASSLVTGGFYQESQYF
TGCGCCAGCAGCTTGGTAACAGGGGGCTTTTACCAAGAGAGCCAGTACTTC
>.|TRBD1|TRBJ2-6|19|TRBV11-2
CANSLVPKDRPSGANVLTF
TGTGCCAACAGTTTAGTTCCTAAGGACAGGCCCTCTGGGGCCAACGTCCTGACTTTC
>.|TRBD1|TRBJ2-7|14|TRBV5-1
CASTRDRERDEQYF
TGCGCCAGCACCCGGGACAGGGAAAGGGACGAGCAGTACTTC
>.|TRBD1|TRBJ1-1|14|TRBV11-2
CASKWTGLNTQAFF
TGTGCCAGCAAATGGACAGGGCTGAACACTCAAGCTTTCTTT
>once|TRBD1|TRBJ1-5|14|TRBV20-1
CSAKSDREHQPRHF
TGCAGTGCTAAATCGGACAGGGAGCATCAGCCCCGGCATTTT
>.|TRBD1|TRBJ2-2|13|TRBV6-1
CASSKQGTGELFF
TGTGCCAGCAGCAAACAGGGGACCGGGGAGCTGTTTTTT
>.|TRBD1|TRBJ2-7|15|TRBV11-2
CASSPRWDRSYEQYF
TGTGCGAGCAGCCCGCGGTGGGACAGGTCCTACGAGCAGTACTTC
>.|TRBD1|TRBJ1-1|15|TRBV29-1
CSVKPPGTANTEAFF
TGCAGCGTAAAACCACCAGGGACAGCGAACACTGAAGCTTTCTTT
>.|.|TRBJ2-3|12|TRBV7-9
CASSRDPDTQYF
TGTGCCAGCAGTCGGGACCCCGATACGCAATATTTT
>.|.|TRBJ2-5|16|TRBV11-2
CASRSTMGGPKGTQYF
TGCGCCAGCAGATCCACAATGGGGGGGCCAAAGGGGACCCAGTACTTC
>.|TRBD2|TRBJ2-7|17|TRBV6-2/TRBV6-3
CASSYSALAGGAYEQYF
TGTGCCAGCAGTTACTCGGCGCTAGCGGGAGGAGCCTACGAGCAGTACTTC
>.|.|TRBJ2-7|12|TRBV7-9
CASSGGFYKQYF
TGTGCCAGCAGCGGTGGGTTCTACAAGCAGTACTTC
>.|TRBD1|TRBJ2-6|17|TRBV11-2
CASSRWTGSSGANVLTF
TGTGCCAGCAGTCGATGGACAGGGAGCTCTGGGGCCAACGTCCTGACTTTC
>.|TRBD1|TRBJ2-5|13|TRBV11-2
CVSSTTGEEAQYF
TGTGTCAGCAGCACTACAGGGGAAGAGGCCCAGTATTTC
>.|.|TRBJ2-3|15|TRBV6-4
CASSDNGGSADTQYF
TGTGCCAGCAGTGACAATGGGGGATCCGCAGATACGCAGTATTTT
>once|.|TRBJ1-4|13|TRBV11-3
CASSLQGREKLIF
TGTGCCAGCAGTTTACAGGGTCGCGAAAAACTGATTTTC
>.|TRBD1|TRBJ1-1|16|TRBV6-5
CACSYRGTGRKTEAFF
TGTGCCTGCAGTTACAGGGGGACAGGGCGGAAGACTGAAGCTTTCTTT
>.|TRBD2|TRBJ2-1|15|TRBV6-1
CATRPPGLTKDEQFF
TGTGCCACCCGACCCCCGGGACTAACTAAGGATGAGCAGTTCTTC
>.|.|TRBJ1-5|14|TRBV30
CAWNIQGGAHPQHF
TGTGCCTGGAACATACAGGGAGGGGCGCACCCCCAGCATTTT
>.|.|TRBJ2-4|17|TRBV6-2/TRBV6-3
CASSYSMASGTLNIQYF
TGTGCCAGCAGTTACTCGATGGCAAGTGGTACGTTAAACATTCAATACTTC
>.|.|TRBJ2-1|15|TRBV11-3
CASSPTSLPYNEQFF
TGTGCCAGCAGCCCCACTAGCTTGCCATACAATGAGCAGTTCTTC
>many|.|TRBJ2-2|13|TRBV4-1
CASSRSATGELFF
TGCGCCAGCAGCAGGTCGGCCACCGGGGAGCTGTTTTTT
>.|TRBD1|TRBJ2-7|13|TRBV25-1
CASSEQGASEQYF
TGTGCCAGCAGTGAACAGGGGGCGAGCGAGCAGTACTTC
>.|.|TRBJ2-6|18|TRBV11-2
CASSPTSMGATGANVLIF
TGTGCCAGCAGTCCAACTAGCATGGGAGCCACTGGGGCCAACGTCCTGATTTTC
>.|.|TRBJ2-1|15|TRBV24-1
CATSDPGPADNEQFF
TGTGCCACTAGTGACCCGGGACCAGCGGACAATGAGCAGTTCTTC
>.|.|TRBJ2-7|13|TRBV20-1
CNARDAGTPEQYF
TGCAATGCTAGAGACGCCGGCACCCCCGAGCAGTACTTC
>.|.|TRBJ2-3|19|TRBV10-2
CASSEYSRTLEGGTDTQYF
TGCGCCAGCAGTGAGTACTCCCGCACACTAGAGGGGGGCACAGATACGCAGTATTTT
>.|.|TRBJ1-1|13|TRBV11-1
CASSTHGGTEAFF
TGTGCCAGCAGCACCCATGGGGGCACTGAAGCTTTCTTT
>few|.|TRBJ1-1|13|TRBV2
CASSELENTEAFF
TGTGCCAGCAGTGAATTGGAGAACACTGAAGCTTTCTTT
>.|.|TRBJ2-3|15|TRBV11-2
CASNFFLALADTQYF
TGTGCCAGCAACTTTTTCCTAGCGTTGGCAGATACTCAGTATTTT
>.|.|TRBJ2-3|15|TRBV5-1
CASSLLSVGTVTQYF
TGCGCCAGCAGCTTACTGAGCGTCGGCACAGTTACGCAGTATTTT
>once|.|TRBJ1-5|12|TRBV2
CASSVPYQPQNF
TGTGCCAGCAGTGTACCGTATCAGCCCCAGAATTTT
>.|TRBD1|TRBJ1-1|14|TRBV7-3
CASSTTGMNTEAFF
TGTGCCAGCAGCACGACAGGGATGAACACTGAAGCTTTCTTT
>.|TRBD2|TRBJ2-7|14|TRBV20-1
CSAGSLIGRYEQYF
TGCAGTGCTGGCTCCCTCATCGGGAGGTATGAACAGTACTTC